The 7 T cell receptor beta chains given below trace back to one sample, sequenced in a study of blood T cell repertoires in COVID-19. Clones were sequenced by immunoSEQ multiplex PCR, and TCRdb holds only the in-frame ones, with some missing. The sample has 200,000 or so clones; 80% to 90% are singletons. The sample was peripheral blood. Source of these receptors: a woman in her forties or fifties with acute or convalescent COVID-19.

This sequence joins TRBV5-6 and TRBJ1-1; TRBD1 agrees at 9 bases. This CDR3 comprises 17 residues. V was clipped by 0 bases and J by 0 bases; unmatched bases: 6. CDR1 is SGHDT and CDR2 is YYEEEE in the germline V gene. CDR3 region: CASSLEGTGPMNTEAFF. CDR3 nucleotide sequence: TGTGCCAGCAGCTTGGAAGGGACAGGGCCCATGAACACTGAAGCTTTCTTT. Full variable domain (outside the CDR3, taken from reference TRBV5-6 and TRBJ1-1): DAGVTQSPTHLIKTRGQQVTLRCSPKSGHDTVSWYQQALGQGPQFIFQYYEEEERQRGNFPDRFSGHQFPNYSSELNVNALLLGDSALYLCASSLEGTGPMNTEAFFGQGTRLTVV.

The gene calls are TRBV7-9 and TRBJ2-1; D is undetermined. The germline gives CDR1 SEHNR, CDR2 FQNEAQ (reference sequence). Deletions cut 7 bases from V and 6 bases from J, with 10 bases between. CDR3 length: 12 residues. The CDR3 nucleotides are TGTGCCAGCACCGCGGTAGGCAATGAGCAGTTCTTC. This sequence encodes CASTAVGNEQFF. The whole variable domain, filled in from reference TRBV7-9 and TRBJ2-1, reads DTGVSQNPRHKITKRGQNVTFRCDPISEHNRLYWYRQTLGQGPEFLTYFQNEAQLEKSRLLSDRFSAERPKGSFSTLEIQRTEQGDSAMYLCASTAVGNEQFFGPGTRLTVL.

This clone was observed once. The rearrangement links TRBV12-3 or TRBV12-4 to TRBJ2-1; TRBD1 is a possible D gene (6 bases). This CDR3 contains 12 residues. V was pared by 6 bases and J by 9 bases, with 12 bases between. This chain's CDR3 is CASSLTGIEQFF. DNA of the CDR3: TGTGCCAGCAGCCTTACAGGGATTGAGCAGTTCTTC.

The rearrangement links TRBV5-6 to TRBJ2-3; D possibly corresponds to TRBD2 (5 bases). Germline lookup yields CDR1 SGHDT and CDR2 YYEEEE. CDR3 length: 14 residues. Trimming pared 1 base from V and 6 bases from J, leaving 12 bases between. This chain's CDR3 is CASSLWPAVDTQYF. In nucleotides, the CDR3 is TGTGCCAGCAGCTTGTGGCCAGCGGTGGATACGCAGTATTTT.

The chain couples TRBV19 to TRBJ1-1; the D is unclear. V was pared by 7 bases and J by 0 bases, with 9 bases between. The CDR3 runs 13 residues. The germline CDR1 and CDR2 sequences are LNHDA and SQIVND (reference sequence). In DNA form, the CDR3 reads TGTGCCAGTACAGGCTCCATGAACACTGAAGCTTTCTTT. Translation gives CASTGSMNTEAFF.

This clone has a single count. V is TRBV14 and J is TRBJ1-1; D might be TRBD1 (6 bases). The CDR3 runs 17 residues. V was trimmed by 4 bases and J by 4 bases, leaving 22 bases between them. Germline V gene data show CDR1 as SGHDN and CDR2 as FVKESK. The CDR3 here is CASSRNRQDWGITEAFF. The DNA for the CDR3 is TGTGCCAGCAGCCGGAATCGACAGGATTGGGGGATCACTGAAGCTTTCTTT.

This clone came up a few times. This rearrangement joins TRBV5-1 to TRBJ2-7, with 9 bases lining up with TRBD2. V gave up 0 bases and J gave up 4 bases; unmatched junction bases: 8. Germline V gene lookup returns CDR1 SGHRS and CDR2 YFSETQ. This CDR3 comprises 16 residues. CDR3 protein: CASSLALRREGYEQYF. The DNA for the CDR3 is TGCGCCAGCAGCTTGGCCCTCCGGCGGGAGGGTTACGAGCAGTACTTC.